Below are 7 T cell receptor beta chains sequenced from a single sample in a study of identical twins. TCRdb re-called the 5' RACE reads through MiXCR, storing one row per CDR3 protein. Among 200,000 or so distinct CDR3 sequences listed, 15% to 20% were seen once. The same sample was also studied in work on T cells expressing NK-cell markers.

The sequencing input was CD8+ T cells sorted from blood. The source is a woman younger than 35 in good health.

This clonotype was counted between two and nine times. V and J are TRBV11-1 and TRBJ2-2; D is perhaps TRBD1 (5 bases). The CDR3 length is 16 residues. The germline gives CDR1 SGHAT, CDR2 FQDESV (reference sequence). The V end lost 4 bases, the J end lost 4 bases, and 16 bases lay between the germline ends. The DNA of the CDR3 is TGTGCCAGCAGCTCACGGCGCGGACAAGGCACCGGGGAGCTGTTTTTT. Encoded protein: CASSSRRGQGTGELFF.

The chain is built from TRBV12-3 or TRBV12-4 and TRBJ2-3; D gene unclear. This CDR3 has 11 amino acids. V gave up 3 bases and J gave up 6 bases, with 4 bases separating them. The CDR3 here is CASSLMDTQYF. The CDR3 DNA is TGTGCCAGCAGTTTGATGGATACGCAGTATTTT.

The V and J genes are TRBV12-3 or TRBV12-4 and TRBJ2-1; possibly TRBD1 or TRBD2 for D (5 bases each). The CDR3 totals 14 residues. Trimming removed 5 bases at V and 5 bases at J, with 13 bases between. In DNA, the CDR3 is TGTGCCAGCAGTCGGGACGCCTTGAACAATGAGCAGTTCTTC. Translating gives CASSRDALNNEQFF.

This sequence joins TRBV9 and TRBJ2-1; perhaps TRBD1 as D (6 bases). Trimming stripped 4 bases from V and 4 bases from J, with 18 bases between. CDR1 is SGDLS and CDR2 is YYNGEE in the germline V gene. The CDR3 is 16 amino acids. CDR3 in DNA: TGTGCCAGCAGCTCCCCTGGTTCTAGGGGGTACAATGAGCAGTTCTTC. It encodes CASSSPGSRGYNEQFF. The full variable domain, rest sourced from reference TRBV9 and TRBJ2-1, is DSGVTQTPKHLITATGQRVTLRCSPRSGDLSVYWYQQSLDQGLQFLIQYYNGEERAKGNILERFSAQQFPDLHSELNLSSLELGDSALYFCASSSPGSRGYNEQFFGPGTRLTVL.

The chain links TRBV20-1 to TRBJ2-3, with D tentatively TRBD2 (6 bases). V was pared by 4 bases and J by 1 base, with 12 bases between. CDR1 DFQATT and CDR2 SNEGSKA come from the germline V gene (reference sequence). The CDR3 length is 14 residues. DNA for the CDR3: TGCAGTGCTACCGCTGGCGGGGGCACAGATACGCAGTATTTT. Protein sequence: CSATAGGGTDTQYF.

The rearrangement uses TRBV20-1 and TRBJ1-2; D gene ambiguous. The V and J ends lost 3 bases and 8 bases respectively, with 7 bases between them. This CDR3 has 10 amino acids. Germline loops: CDR1 DFQATT, CDR2 SNEGSKA (reference sequence). CDR3 loop: CSASHQGYTF. CDR3 coding DNA: TGCAGTGCTAGTCATCAGGGCTACACCTTC.

This chain connects TRBV2 to TRBJ2-1, with 8 bases fitting TRBD2. The germline CDR1 and CDR2 sequences are SNHLY and FYNNEI. The CDR3 length is 20 residues. V dropped 7 bases and J dropped 7; count of bases not matched to a gene: 27. The CDR3 sequence is CASTRPGSGGTSVPTNEQFF. DNA of the CDR3: TGTGCCAGCACACGACCCGGGTCCGGGGGGACTAGTGTACCCACAAATGAGCAGTTCTTC.